The entry below describes one T cell receptor (beta chain). Random hexamers were used to reverse transcribe an amount of roughly 0.5 to 1 ug RNA. By means of immunoSEQ multiplex PCR, TCR beta CDR3 spanning 54 Vbeta and 13 Jbeta underwent amplification. TCRdb re-derived calls from the immunoSEQ multiplex PCR reads in MiXCR, one entry per CDR3 protein. In the table there are a few hundred thousand distinct CDR3 sequences, 80% to 95% of which are singletons. The data were obtained in a study of CD8 T cells in Susac syndrome. Trimming took 0 bases from V and 0 from J, leaving 11 bases between them. This CDR3 has 16 residues. Germline CDR1 SGHRS, CDR2 YFSETQ.

The specimen was CD4+ T cells from PBMCs. This receptor was taken from a human donor with multiple sclerosis. The rearrangement uses TRBV5-1 and TRBJ2-3, with D perhaps TRBD1 or TRBD2 (5 bases each). The CDR3 spells CASSLGSGPSTDTQYF. Here the CDR3 DNA reads TGCGCCAGCAGCTTGGGGTCGGGGCCCAGCACAGATACGCAGTATTTT.